One and the same sample provided the 19 T cell receptor beta chains below, sequenced in a study of post-analysis software for immune sequencing data. Unique molecular identifiers were carried by the TCR beta cDNA libraries. TCRdb analysed the PCR reads with MiXCR anew, one entry per CDR3 protein. The repertoire consists of fewer than 850,000 distinct CDR3 sequences, with 35% to 55% occurring once and the leading ten covering roughly 4.9%. These TCRs are of unknown antigen specificity. Study results and caveats: About five TRBV segments occurring more often in patients than controls included TRBV5-6, TRBV5-1 and TRBV20-1.

The source material was blood. The receptors shown here come from a girl aged 10-17 years with multiple sclerosis.

A few counts support this clonotype. The CDR3 DNA follows: TGTGCCAGCAGTTACGAGGGTGGGGGGGAGACCCAGTACTTC. Translating it yields CASSYEGGGETQYF. This chain connects TRBV6-5 to TRBJ2-5, with a weak D call TRBD2 (6 bases). The CDR3 extends over 14 amino acids. Germline V CDR1 and CDR2: MNHEY, SVGAGI. V was clipped by 2 bases and J by 5 bases, with 12 bases between them.

The chain couples TRBV3-1 to TRBJ2-5; 11 nucleotides agree with TRBD2. The CDR3 runs 16 residues. CDR1 and CDR2 from the germline V gene are LGHDT and YNNKEL (reference sequence). The junction had 4 bases not matched to a gene; V was cut back by 0 bases and J by 4 bases. The CDR3: CASSQDLAGGSETQYF. The DNA of the CDR3 is TGTGCCAGCAGCCAAGATCTAGCGGGAGGTTCAGAGACCCAGTACTTC.

V and J are TRBV20-1 and TRBJ1-1; 9 nucleotides line up with TRBD1. CDR1 is DFQATT, CDR2 SNEGSKA, per germline (reference sequence). CDR3 length: 14 residues. The trim removed 6 bases at V and 3 bases at J, leaving 8 bases unmatched. CDR3 in amino acids: CSARLQGAHTEAFF. The CDR3 DNA is TGCAGTGCAAGGCTACAGGGGGCCCACACTGAAGCTTTCTTT.

The genes are TRBV7-9 and TRBJ2-7, with 9 nucleotides matching TRBD2. The CDR3 totals 16 residues. J was trimmed by 7 bases and V by 5 bases; bases with no gene match: 15. Germline lookup yields CDR1 SEHNR and CDR2 FQNEAQ (reference sequence). DNA for the CDR3: TGTGCCAGCAGCGCGGCGGGGGGGACAGAGCGTTTAGAGCAGTACTTC. It specifies CASSAAGGTERLEQYF.

V is TRBV15 and J is TRBJ1-5, with a weak D call TRBD1 (5 bases). In germline, CDR1 is LNHNV, CDR2 YYDKDF (reference sequence). Trimming left V 1 base short and J 6 bases short, with 13 bases between. This CDR3 has 15 residues. Here the CDR3 reads CATSRGGENSQPQHF. As DNA, the CDR3 is TGTGCCACCAGCAGAGGGGGGGAGAACAGTCAGCCCCAGCATTTT.

This clonotype turned up a few times. The rearrangement uses TRBV20-1 and TRBJ2-7; 7 positions agree with TRBD2. V shed 5 bases, J shed 0 bases, and the junction held 10 bases outside the gene matches. Germline CDR1 DFQATT, CDR2 SNEGSKA (reference sequence). This CDR3 is built from 15 residues. CDR3 residues: CSARGDWGSSYEQYF. CDR3 nucleotides: TGCAGTGCTCGGGGGGACTGGGGAAGCTCCTACGAGCAGTACTTC.

As for this clonotype: One end of the junction fails to match germline, which may point to a read error. V gene TRBV20-1 combines with J gene TRBJ2-7; 7 bases agree with TRBD1. CDR1 is DFQATT and CDR2 is SNEGSKA in the germline V gene (reference sequence). The CDR3 totals 14 residues. The DNA of the CDR3 is TGCAGTGCCAGAGGGGGCCCCAGCTCCTACGAGCAGTACTTC. This sequence encodes CSARGGPSSYEQYF.

This clonotype was recorded a few times. This chain's CDR3 is CASSPTPSGTPYEQYF. Here the CDR3 DNA reads TGTGCCAGCAGTCCCACCCCTAGCGGGACTCCCTACGAGCAGTACTTC. The rearrangement joins TRBV28 to TRBJ2-7; 9 bases line up with TRBD2. V lost 5 bases, J lost 2 bases, and 10 bases stayed unmatched. The CDR3 sequence is 16 residues long. Germline assignment: CDR1 MDHEN and CDR2 SYDVKM.

The rearrangement uses TRBV7-9 and TRBJ2-3; 8 bases map to TRBD2. The CDR3 runs 17 residues. J gave up 3 bases and V 4 bases, and 12 bases lay outside the gene matches. Germline CDR1 and CDR2: SEHNR and FQNEAQ (reference sequence). The CDR3 DNA reads TGTGCCAGCAGCTCAAACCCGGGAGGGCCCTCGACAGATACGCAGTATTTT. As protein: CASSSNPGGPSTDTQYF.

The chain joins TRBV5-1 to TRBJ2-6, with D perhaps TRBD1 or TRBD2 (5 bases each). V was clipped by 0 bases and J by 4 bases, with 14 bases between them. In germline, CDR1 is SGHRS, CDR2 YFSETQ. There are 17 residues in the CDR3. The CDR3 nucleotides read TGCGCCAGCAGCTTGGGTACCGGGACCAAGGGGGCCAACGTCCTGACTTTC. Encoded protein: CASSLGTGTKGANVLTF.

This sequence joins TRBV20-1 and TRBJ2-5; TRBD2 agrees at 12 bases. Trimming removed 5 bases from V and 5 bases from J; junction bases left unmatched: 12. The CDR3 is 16 residues long. Germline V gene data show CDR1 as DFQATT and CDR2 as SNEGSKA (reference sequence). CDR3 nucleotide sequence: TGCAGTGCTTCCCGCATCAAGACTAGCGGGAGTGAGACCCAGTACTTC. Its protein product is CSASRIKTSGSETQYF.

V gene TRBV7-2 combines with J gene TRBJ2-7; weak D call: TRBD2 (6 bases). Trimming stripped 3 bases from V and 0 bases from J, with 12 bases between. From germline, CDR1 is SGHTA and CDR2 FQGNSA. The CDR3 extends over 15 amino acids. The CDR3 DNA reads as TGTGCCAGCAGCTTCTTTGGGGGAGGCTCCTACGAGCAGTACTTC. This translates into CASSFFGGGSYEQYF. Using reference TRBV7-2 and TRBJ2-7 for the parts outside the CDR3, the full variable domain is GAGVSQSPSNKVTEKGKDVELRCDPISGHTALYWYRQSLGQGLEFLIYFQGNSAPDKSGLPSDRFSAERTGGSVSTLTIQRTQQEDSAVYLCASSFFGGGSYEQYFGPGTRLTVT.

This clonotype was observed at least ten times. The V call is TRBV4-3, the J call TRBJ2-7; TRBD1 matches at 7 bases. The CDR3 has 15 residues. Germline V lookup: CDR1 LGHNA, CDR2 YSLEER. V lost 2 bases, J lost 0 bases, and 4 bases stayed unmatched. CDR3 residues: CASSQQRTGSYEQYF. CDR3 nucleotide sequence: TGCGCCAGCAGCCAACAACGGACAGGCTCCTACGAGCAGTACTTC.

The CDR3 DNA follows: TGTGCCAGCAGCGAGAGCGGGAGGTGGTACAATGAGCAGTTCTTC. This translates into CASSESGRWYNEQFF. The rearrangement links TRBV7-2 to TRBJ2-1; 9 positions agree with TRBD2. The trim removed 5 bases at V and 4 bases at J, leaving 6 bases unmatched. The CDR3 covers 15 residues. Germline V gene data show CDR1 as SGHTA and CDR2 as FQGNSA.

This clonotype occurred once. The chain uses TRBV27 and TRBJ2-1, with 7 bases matching TRBD2. J lost 8 bases, V lost 7 bases, and 11 bases had no gene match. From germline, CDR1 is MNHEY and CDR2 SMNVEV (reference sequence). This CDR3 contains 14 residues. The CDR3 bases are TGTGCCAGCAAAACCGGGACTAAACAGGATGAGCAGTTCTTC. It encodes CASKTGTKQDEQFF.

The chain couples TRBV7-6 to TRBJ2-3; 9 bases line up with TRBD2. This CDR3 contains 17 residues. Germline CDR1 SGHVS, CDR2 FNYEAQ. After removal of 1 base from V and 6 bases from J, the junction contained 11 bases not matched to a gene. CDR3 amino acids: CASSLGEARGGVDTQYF. The CDR3 DNA sequence: TGTGCCAGCAGCTTAGGAGAAGCGCGGGGGGGTGTGGATACGCAGTATTTT.

The chain uses TRBV3-1 and TRBJ2-3; TRBD2 matches at 11 bases. Germline loops: CDR1 LGHDT, CDR2 YNNKEL (reference sequence). This CDR3 spans 16 amino acids. V shed 4 bases and J 6 bases; nucleotides not matched to a gene: 9. The CDR3 region has the DNA TGTGCCAGCAGCCGTCTAGCGGGGGGCATATGGGATACGCAGTATTTT. Its protein is CASSRLAGGIWDTQYF.

The rearrangement links TRBV12-3 or TRBV12-4 to TRBJ2-3; D remains ambiguous. V shed 6 bases and J shed 4 bases, with 11 bases lying between them. The CDR3 runs to 13 residues. CDR3 sequence (DNA): TGTGCCAGCAGCTCGACCGCAGCAGATACGCAGTATTTT. This gives the protein CASSSTAADTQYF.

This chain connects TRBV18 to TRBJ1-2; D is possibly TRBD1 (5 bases). CDR3 length: 15 residues. V was trimmed by 4 bases and J by 4 bases, leaving 16 bases between them. Germline V gives CDR1 KGHSH, CDR2 LQKENI. As DNA, the CDR3 is TGTGCCAGCTCACTGGAGGAGGGGCCCACCTATGGCTACACCTTC. Translated: CASSLEEGPTYGYTF.